One sample yielded the 22 T cell receptor beta chains listed below, sequenced in a study of T cell repertoires in cytomegalovirus infection. TCRdb processed the reads anew with MiXCR; each CDR3 protein has one entry. Of 700,000 to 950,000 distinct CDR3 sequences in the sample, 30% to 35% are singletons; the top ten hold approximately 13%. Their antigen targets remain unknown. The sample was cultured CD8+ T cells from PBMCs, taken from culture after CMV antigen stimulation. These TCRs come from a human donor in good health (CMV status not recorded). Some clones in this sample may be carry-over from other donors' samples.

The CDR3 reads CASSQSLGYTEAFF. The CDR3 nucleotides are TGCGCCAGCAGCCAAAGTTTAGGTTACACTGAAGCTTTCTTT. The V gene is TRBV4-1, the J gene TRBJ1-1; D is uncertain. CDR1 is MGHRA, CDR2 YSYEKL, per germline. The V end was cut by 2 bases, the J end by 3 bases, with 10 bases between. The CDR3 is 14 amino acids.

This chain joins TRBV7-9 and TRBJ2-1, with 13 bases fitting TRBD2. CDR3 length equals 16 residues. V was clipped by 2 bases and J by 7 bases; unmatched bases: 5. Germline V gives CDR1 SEHNR, CDR2 FQNEAQ (reference sequence). CDR3 in DNA: TGTGCCAGCAGCTTACACACTAGCGGGGGGGCGAATGAGCAGTTCTTC. It yields the protein CASSLHTSGGANEQFF.

Many counts were recorded for this clonotype. The chain uses TRBV7-9 and TRBJ2-3; D is uncertain. The CDR3 has 10 residues. Germline-derived CDR1 and CDR2 are SEHNR and FQNEAQ (reference sequence). This CDR3 reads CASEADTQYF. For the CDR3, the DNA is TGTGCTTCCGAAGCGGATACGCAGTATTTT.

The V call is TRBV15, the J call TRBJ2-7; D not resolved. The CDR3 has 15 amino acids. V shed 1 base and J shed 3 bases, with 13 bases lying between them. CDR1 is LNHNV, CDR2 YYDKDF, per germline (reference sequence). CDR3 DNA sequence: TGTGCCACCAGCAGAGGAGGAGACCCGTACTACGAGCAGTACTTC. Translating it yields CATSRGGDPYYEQYF.

This clonotype has a handful of counts. This sequence joins TRBV7-2 and TRBJ1-6, with TRBD1 as a possible D gene (5 bases). Germline V gene sequence: CDR1 SGHTA, CDR2 FQGNSA. This CDR3 is built from 15 residues. V shed 6 bases and J shed 10 bases, with 19 bases lying between them. The CDR3 DNA is TGTGCCAGCAGGGGACCCGGGAAGGTAGGATCACCCCTCCACTTT. This sequence encodes CASRGPGKVGSPLHF. The entire variable domain, with the rest obtained from reference TRBV7-2 and TRBJ1-6, is as follows: GAGVSQSPSNKVTEKGKDVELRCDPISGHTALYWYRQSLGQGLEFLIYFQGNSAPDKSGLPSDRFSAERTGGSVSTLTIQRTQQEDSAVYLCASRGPGKVGSPLHFGNGTRLTVT.

In this sample, this clonotype turned up a few times. V and J are TRBV7-8 and TRBJ2-7, with D perhaps TRBD1 or TRBD2 (5 bases each). Germline values: CDR1 SGHVS, CDR2 FQNEAQ. There are 16 residues in the CDR3. Deletions cut 1 base from V and 0 bases from J, with 13 bases between. CDR3 in DNA: TGTGCCAGCAGCTTAGTCTATGGGGGTAGCTCCTACGAGCAGTACTTC. Protein product: CASSLVYGGSSYEQYF. Full variable domain (rest looked up from reference TRBV7-8 and TRBJ2-7): GAGVSQSPRYKVAKRGQDVALRCDPISGHVSLFWYQQALGQGPEFLTYFQNEAQLDKSGLPSDRFFAERPEGSVSTLKIQRTQQEDSAVYLCASSLVYGGSSYEQYFGPGTRLTVT.

This clonotype was seen repeatedly, ten times or more. The V and J genes are TRBV7-2 and TRBJ2-3; 13 nucleotides match TRBD2. The V and J ends lost 4 bases and 4 bases, in that order; junction bases with no gene match: 14. This CDR3 has 19 residues. CDR1 and CDR2 from the germline V gene are SGHTA and FQGNSA. CDR3 DNA: TGTGCCAGCAGCTCGAAACTAGCGGGGGGGCCCAGATTGTCAGATACGCAGTATTTT. This gives the protein CASSSKLAGGPRLSDTQYF.

This clonotype appeared a few times. V gene TRBV6-2 or TRBV6-3 combines with J gene TRBJ2-3; D is perhaps TRBD1 (6 bases). Germline V CDR1 and CDR2: MNHEY, SVGEGT. The CDR3 length is 17 residues. The V end was cut by 2 bases, the J end by 2 bases, with 17 bases between. CDR3 amino acids: CASSYPPDRRNTDTQYF. CDR3 nucleotide sequence: TGTGCCAGCAGTTACCCCCCCGACAGGCGTAACACAGATACGCAGTATTTT.

This clonotype was seen more than once but under ten times. The chain combines TRBV28 with TRBJ1-2, with a weak D call TRBD1 (5 bases). The germline V gene has CDR1 MDHEN and CDR2 SYDVKM. The CDR3 is 15 amino acids. With 3 bases removed from V and 4 bases from J, the gap between germline ends came to 15 bases. CDR3 nucleotides: TGTGCCAGCAGTTTCCTCGGTGGAGGGGCCTATGGCTACACCTTC. Amino acid sequence: CASSFLGGGAYGYTF.

The chain has TRBV6-2 or TRBV6-3 and TRBJ2-7; D call uncertain. Between the trimmed V and J ends, which lost 9 bases and 2 bases, there was a span of 14 bases. This CDR3 contains 13 residues. From germline, CDR1 is MNHEY and CDR2 SVGEGT. In DNA, the CDR3 is TGTGCCAGAGCCTCTTTGGGTACCTACGAGCAGTACGTC. This encodes CARASLGTYEQYV.

The chain recombines TRBV7-9 with TRBJ2-7; D unclear. Germline-derived CDR1 and CDR2 are SEHNR and FQNEAQ (reference sequence). The CDR3 totals 14 residues. Between the trimmed V and J ends, which lost 5 bases and 6 bases, there was a span of 17 bases. The CDR3 DNA is TGTGCCAGCAGCCTTCCGGCCTACAACATCGAGCAGTACTTC. This codes for CASSLPAYNIEQYF.

This chain links TRBV4-1 with TRBJ1-1, with 7 nucleotides matching TRBD1. The trim removed 2 bases at V and 3 bases at J, leaving 6 bases unmatched. The CDR3 loop spans 15 amino acids. The V gene's germline CDR1 is MGHRA and CDR2 YSYEKL. The CDR3 region is CASSQTGGQYTEAFF. CDR3 sequence (DNA): TGCGCCAGCAGCCAAACCGGGGGACAGTACACTGAAGCTTTCTTT.

This clonotype appeared a few times. The chain has TRBV7-8 and TRBJ2-7, with TRBD2 as a possible D gene (5 bases). The CDR3 extends over 13 amino acids. Germline V gene sequence: CDR1 SGHVS, CDR2 FQNEAQ. V was shortened by 5 bases and J by 3 bases, with 11 bases between the two germline ends. The CDR3 sequence is CASSIPGNYEQYV. CDR3 bases: TGTGCCAGCAGCATACCCGGGAACTACGAGCAGTACGTC.

This clonotype was counted between two and nine times. J is TRBJ2-1 and V is TRBV20-1; 12 positions agree with TRBD1. V trimming: 0 bases; J trimming: 8 bases; junction bases outside the gene matches: 32. CDR1 and CDR2 (germline): DFQATT, SNEGSKA (reference sequence). The CDR3 has 24 amino acids. The CDR3 loop is CSARDLMGLITGTGGANYVYEQFF. The CDR3, as DNA: TGCAGTGCTAGAGATTTGATGGGGCTTATAACCGGGACAGGGGGCGCAAACTACGTTTATGAGCAGTTCTTC.

The V gene is TRBV5-4, the J gene TRBJ1-1; 8 bases map to TRBD1. The CDR3 runs to 16 residues. Germline V gives CDR1 SGHNT, CDR2 YYREEE (reference sequence). The V and J ends lost 4 bases and 0 bases, in that order; junction bases with no gene match: 8. The CDR3 nucleotides read TGTGCCAGCAGCCCAGGGGGCGGACCGATGAACACTGAAGCTTTCTTT. It yields the protein CASSPGGGPMNTEAFF.

The rearrangement uses TRBV6-2 or TRBV6-3 and TRBJ1-6; weak D call: TRBD1 (6 bases). Germline assignment: CDR1 MNHEY and CDR2 SVGEGT. This CDR3 is 18 amino acids long. Trimming shortened V by 2 bases and J by 7 bases, and 21 bases separated the two germline ends. The CDR3 nucleotides are TGTGCCAGCAGTTACCTGACAGGATTCCGCCCGGGAAATTCACCCCTCCACTTT. Its translation: CASSYLTGFRPGNSPLHF.

This clonotype turned up a few times. The chain links TRBV9 to TRBJ1-3, with D maybe TRBD1 (6 bases). The CDR3 is made up of 14 amino acids. The germline V gene encodes CDR1 SGDLS and CDR2 YYNGEE. V lost 3 bases and J 2 bases, leaving 9 bases between the germline ends. The CDR3 here is CASSGTGTGNTIYF. The CDR3, as DNA: TGTGCCAGCAGCGGAACAGGGACTGGAAACACCATATATTTT.

The rearrangement joins TRBV23-1 to TRBJ1-1, with TRBD1 matching over 8 bases. TRBV23-1 is given ORF status, its function remaining uncertain. The J segment lost 2 bases and the V segment lost 4 bases, leaving 6 bases of the junction unmatched. The CDR3 totals 15 residues. The CDR3 nucleotides read TGCGCCAGCAGTCTCCGGGACAGGAGAAACACTGAAGCTTTCTTT. Its translation: CASSLRDRRNTEAFF.

The gene calls are TRBV13 and TRBJ2-2; D possibly corresponds to TRBD1 (5 bases). The CDR3 consists of 13 residues. Per the germline V gene, CDR1 is PRHDT and CDR2 is FYEKMQ (reference sequence). Trimming removed 5 bases at V and 8 bases at J, with 12 bases between. CDR3: CASSLRGEGELFF. In DNA, the CDR3 is TGTGCCAGCAGCCTTAGGGGCGAGGGGGAGCTGTTTTTT.

As regards this clonotype: This sequence may be a read error, since a much larger clone differs from it by one base. This chain links TRBV7-6 with TRBJ2-1; 8 positions match TRBD2. CDR3 size: 15 residues. Germline V gene sequence: CDR1 SGHVS, CDR2 FNYEAQ. DNA of the CDR3: TGTGTCAGCAGCCGACTAGCGAGCTCCTACAATGAGCAGTTCTTC. The encoded protein is CVSSRLASSYNEQFF.

The chain joins TRBV7-6 to TRBJ2-1; 10 nucleotides match TRBD1. The CDR3 runs to 13 residues. The germline V gene has CDR1 SGHVS and CDR2 FNYEAQ. CDR3 bases: TGTACCACCTCCGGGACAGGGGTCGATGAGCAGTTCTTC. Translated, it gives CTTSGTGVDEQFF. Together with reference TRBV7-6 and TRBJ2-1, the CDR3 gives the full variable domain: GAGVSQSPRYKVTKRGQDVALRCDPISGHVSLYWYRQALGQGPEFLTYFNYEAQQDKSGLPNDRFSAERPEGSISTLTIQRTEQRDSAMYRCTTSGTGVDEQFFGPGTRLTVL.

The chain combines TRBV18 with TRBJ2-5; tentative D call: TRBD1 (5 bases). Deletions cut 3 bases from V and 5 bases from J, with 10 bases between. There are 13 residues in the CDR3. Germline V gene lookup returns CDR1 KGHSH and CDR2 LQKENI. The CDR3 sequence is CASSPRSGETQYF. For the CDR3, the DNA is TGTGCCAGCTCACCGCGGTCAGGGGAGACCCAGTACTTC.